This TCR beta chain was recorded in a study of blood T cell repertoires in COVID-19. Across the whole study: There were acute and convalescent COVID-19 samples, and they came from the United States, Italy and Spain. From T cells, B-cell-depleted T cells, or PBMCs came the material, which was cDNA or gDNA.

Between the trimmed V and J ends, which lost 5 bases and 5 bases, there was a span of 15 bases. CDR1 and CDR2 from the germline V gene are GTSNPN and SVGIG (reference sequence). The CDR3 loop spans 13 amino acids. As processed by the authors: Amplified reference gene primers provided the basis for estimating nucleated cell counts. The protocol was immunoSEQ multiplex PCR, while the TCRdb copy is restricted to in-frame clones and leaves out a portion. That table gives V, J and clone size, and the DNA gave D and trimming. The table records roughly 56,000 clones, around 89% of them present only once. The sequenced material came from peripheral blood. The receptor was derived from a human donor in a cohort sampled during active COVID-19. V usage is TRBV30 and J usage is TRBJ1-1; possible D gene TRBD1, 6 bases. The CDR3 nucleotides are TGTGCCTGGGACAGGCGAACGGAGACTGAAGCTTTCTTT. Translating gives CAWDRRTETEAFF.